Listed here are 27 T cell receptor beta chains from one sample, sequenced in a study of T-cell memory formation after mild COVID-19. A single record per CDR3 protein comes from TCRdb applying MiXCR to the 5' RACE reads. The sample records more than 250,000 distinct CDR3 sequences, around 15% being singletons. Sequenced sample: PBMCs or a T cell subset sorted from them (not recorded which). These receptors were obtained from a man in his late teens or twenties who had mild COVID-19 (a few samples of this study predate the infection). Cell type and time point are not known.

This clonotype was observed at least ten times. The V and J genes are TRBV6-1 and TRBJ2-3; TRBD2 matches at 8 bases. The CDR3 extends over 14 amino acids. Germline V gene lookup returns CDR1 MNHNS and CDR2 SASEGT. V lost 1 base to trimming and J lost 3 bases; unmatched junction nucleotides: 0. The CDR3 is CASSEGLATDTQYF. As DNA, the CDR3 is TGTGCCAGCAGTGAAGGACTAGCGACAGATACGCAGTATTTT.

The chain employs TRBV7-2 and TRBJ2-7; the D gene is possibly TRBD1 (5 bases). Trimming pared 3 bases from V and 2 bases from J, leaving 11 bases between. The length of the CDR3 is 14 residues. Per the germline V gene, CDR1 is SGHTA and CDR2 is FQGNSA. The CDR3 DNA is TGTGCCAGCAGCTTGGGTAGACAGACCTACGAGCAGTACTTC. Protein: CASSLGRQTYEQYF.

This clonotype has a handful of counts. This chain links TRBV6-5 with TRBJ2-2, with 7 bases aligning to TRBD1. J gave up 3 bases and V 5 bases, and 12 bases lay outside the gene matches. The CDR3 has 17 amino acids. CDR1 MNHEY and CDR2 SVGAGI come from the germline V gene. Written as DNA, the CDR3 is TGTGCCAGCAGTACCCGGGACAGACTCTCCTACACCGGGGAGCTGTTTTTT. Protein: CASSTRDRLSYTGELFF.

The gene calls are TRBV7-2 and TRBJ1-2; TRBD1 matches at 9 bases. CDR1 and CDR2 (germline): SGHTA, FQGNSA. This CDR3 comprises 15 residues. Unmatched junction bases numbered 8, after V lost 5 bases and J lost 4 bases. The CDR3 loop is CASSPYRDRAYGYTF. The DNA for the CDR3 is TGTGCCAGCAGCCCATACCGGGACAGGGCCTATGGCTACACCTTC.

The chain combines TRBV7-3 with TRBJ2-7, with D tentatively TRBD1 or TRBD2 (5 bases each). CDR3 size: 15 residues. V was shortened by 2 bases and J by 3 bases, with 14 bases between the two germline ends. CDR1 SGHTA and CDR2 FQGTGA come from the germline V gene. Here the CDR3 DNA reads TGTGCCAGCAGCTTACGTGGGGGACGGGACTACGAGCAGTACTTC. It specifies CASSLRGGRDYEQYF.

This clonotype has just a few counts. The V call is TRBV11-1, the J call TRBJ1-1; no clear D gene. The CDR3 is 13 amino acids. Germline values: CDR1 SGHAT, CDR2 FQDESV (reference sequence). V was cut by 3 bases and J by 5 bases, with 10 bases left in between. CDR3 protein: CASSFRRETEAFF. For the CDR3, the DNA is TGTGCCAGCAGCTTTAGGCGGGAAACTGAAGCTTTCTTT.

This chain links TRBV7-9 with TRBJ1-2, with D unresolved. V lost 7 bases to trimming and J lost 10 bases, with 16 bases between them. The CDR3 is 12 residues long. CDR1 SEHNR and CDR2 FQNEAQ come from the germline V gene (reference sequence). The chain's CDR3 is CASIPDGVDYTF. CDR3 DNA: TGTGCCAGCATCCCGGATGGGGTGGACTACACCTTC.

V gene TRBV12-3 or TRBV12-4 combines with J gene TRBJ1-5; D is perhaps TRBD1 (5 bases). Between the trimmed V and J ends, which lost 6 bases and 2 bases, there was a span of 17 bases. The CDR3 contains 16 residues. The CDR3 loop is CASRTGTTSGNQPQHF. CDR3 nucleotides: TGTGCCAGCAGGACCGGGACGACATCGGGCAATCAGCCCCAGCATTTT.

The genes are TRBV5-4 and TRBJ2-3; D not certain. The germline V gene has CDR1 SGHNT and CDR2 YYREEE (reference sequence). V lost 4 bases, J lost 7 bases, and 13 bases lay in between. CDR3 length: 13 residues. CDR3: CASSPTQDYTQYF. DNA of the CDR3: TGTGCCAGCAGCCCGACTCAAGACTATACGCAGTATTTT.

This sequence joins TRBV18 and TRBJ2-7; 8 bases match TRBD1. V dropped 6 bases and J dropped 1; count of bases not matched to a gene: 8. The length of the CDR3 is 15 residues. Germline values: CDR1 KGHSH, CDR2 LQKENI. The CDR3 DNA reads as TGTGCCAGCTCCAGTTCGACAGGGGAATCCTACGAGCAGTACGTC. This sequence encodes CASSSSTGESYEQYV.

This clonotype was seen many times. The rearrangement links TRBV3-1 to TRBJ2-3; D perhaps matches TRBD2 (7 bases). V gave up 5 bases and J gave up 5 bases, with 17 bases separating them. Germline loops: CDR1 LGHDT, CDR2 YNNKEL (reference sequence). This CDR3 has 15 amino acids. The CDR3 DNA reads TGTGCCAGCAGCTACGGCGGGGGCGCGGGAGATACGCAGTATTTT. Translating gives CASSYGGGAGDTQYF.

In this sample, this clonotype turned up a few times. The chain recombines TRBV29-1 with TRBJ2-6; D might be TRBD1 (5 bases). V lost 7 bases, J lost 0 bases, and 7 bases lay in between. CDR1 is SQVTM, CDR2 ANQGSEA, per germline. The CDR3 runs 13 residues. CDR3 coding DNA: TGCAGCGCAACAGGCTCTGGGGCCAACGTCCTGACTTTC. Encoded protein: CSATGSGANVLTF. Combining the CDR3 with reference TRBV29-1 and TRBJ2-6 gives the whole variable domain SAVISQKPSRDICQRGTSLTIQCQVDSQVTMMFWYRQQPGQSLTLIATANQGSEATYESGFVIDKFPISRPNLTFSTLTVSNMSPEDSSIYLCSATGSGANVLTFGAGSRLTVL.

This clonotype was recorded at least ten times. The rearrangement links TRBV15 to TRBJ2-1; 13 nucleotides agree with TRBD2. The CDR3 is made up of 17 amino acids. With V trimmed by 2 bases and J by 5 bases, 6 bases remained unmatched. Looked up from germline, CDR1 is LNHNV and CDR2 is YYDKDF (reference sequence). The CDR3 sequence is CATSRLGGLAGNNEQFF. CDR3 in DNA: TGTGCCACCAGCAGATTAGGGGGACTAGCGGGGAACAATGAGCAGTTCTTC.

This sequence joins TRBV7-3 and TRBJ2-2; D may be TRBD1 (6 bases). The CDR3 sequence is 14 residues long. V was cut by 5 bases and J by 7 bases, with 14 bases left in between. Germline CDR1 and CDR2: SGHTA and FQGTGA. CDR3 residues: CASSPTTGGGELFF. The CDR3 bases are TGTGCCAGCAGCCCGACGACAGGCGGCGGGGAGCTGTTTTTT. The full variable domain, in which reference TRBV7-3 and TRBJ2-2 provide the parts outside the CDR3, is GAGVSQTPSNKVTEKGKYVELRCDPISGHTALYWYRQSLGQGPEFLIYFQGTGAADDSGLPNDRFFAVRPEGSVSTLKIQRTERGDSAVYLCASSPTTGGGELFFGEGSRLTVL.

This clonotype was found a few times. The chain uses TRBV12-3 or TRBV12-4 and TRBJ1-1; D unclear. The V and J ends lost 2 bases and 10 bases respectively, with 8 bases between them. This CDR3 contains 11 residues. The DNA of the CDR3 is TGTGCCAGCAGTTTATTTCCCCGAGCTTTCTTT. It yields the protein CASSLFPRAFF.

The genes are TRBV12-3 or TRBV12-4 and TRBJ1-1, with 9 bases that match TRBD1. The V and J ends lost 6 bases and 4 bases, in that order; junction bases with no gene match: 9. CDR3 length: 15 residues. The CDR3 sequence: CASSPGTGSITEAFF. The CDR3 bases are TGTGCCAGCAGCCCTGGGACAGGGTCGATCACTGAAGCTTTCTTT.

This clonotype was counted only a few times. V gene TRBV7-9 combines with J gene TRBJ1-1; TRBD1 aligns across 10 bases. The CDR3 runs to 14 residues. The germline V gene has CDR1 SEHNR and CDR2 FQNEAQ (reference sequence). The ends lost 4 bases at V and 3 bases at J; junction bases unmatched: 2. CDR3 sequence: CASSWGQGYTEAFF. CDR3 nucleotide sequence: TGTGCCAGCAGCTGGGGACAGGGGTACACTGAAGCTTTCTTT.

Many counts were recorded for this clonotype. This chain connects TRBV30 to TRBJ2-5; possibly TRBD1 or TRBD2 for D (5 bases each). Germline V gene lookup returns CDR1 GTSNPN and CDR2 SVGIG (reference sequence). Trimming left V 6 bases short and J 7 bases short, with 15 bases between. The CDR3 is 12 residues long. The CDR3 coding sequence is TGTGCCTGCCCGGGACCCCAGGGGACCCAGTACTTC. This codes for CACPGPQGTQYF.

The genes are TRBV5-5 and TRBJ1-5; possibly TRBD1 for D (5 bases). The V gene lost 4 bases and the J gene lost 7 bases, with 18 bases spanning the gap. Germline V gene lookup returns CDR1 SGHKS and CDR2 YYEKEE (reference sequence). The CDR3 has 15 residues. In DNA, the CDR3 is TGTGCCAGCAGCACCTCAGGGTTGGAGGGGCAGCCCCAGCATTTT. Translation: CASSTSGLEGQPQHF.

This chain joins TRBV12-3 or TRBV12-4 and TRBJ1-2; no clear D gene. Trimming shortened V by 1 base and J by 4 bases, and 10 bases separated the two germline ends. CDR3 length: 14 amino acids. In DNA, the CDR3 is TGTGCCAGCAGTTTAGTTACGGGAAGCTATGGCTACACCTTC. Residues: CASSLVTGSYGYTF.

This clonotype was detected many times. The V and J genes are TRBV6-2 or TRBV6-3 and TRBJ2-1, with no clear D. The germline CDR1 and CDR2 sequences are MNHEY and SVGEGT. The V end lost 2 bases, the J end lost 5 bases, and 7 bases lay between the germline ends. There are 13 residues in the CDR3. The CDR3 loop is CASSYRENNEQFF. The CDR3 DNA reads TGTGCCAGCAGTTACAGGGAAAACAATGAGCAGTTCTTC.

In this sample, this clonotype turned up a few times. This chain connects TRBV3-1 to TRBJ1-4; unclear D gene. Per the germline V gene, CDR1 is LGHDT and CDR2 is YNNKEL (reference sequence). CDR3 length equals 13 residues. V lost 7 bases, J lost 8 bases, and 14 bases lay in between. As DNA, the CDR3 is TGTGCCAGCACCCTCGGGGTTGGGGAAAAACTGTTTTTT. This codes for CASTLGVGEKLFF. The full variable domain, rest sourced from reference TRBV3-1 and TRBJ1-4, is DTAVSQTPKYLVTQMGNDKSIKCEQNLGHDTMYWYKQDSKKFLKIMFSYNNKELIINETVPNRFSPKSPDKAHLNLHINSLELGDSAVYFCASTLGVGEKLFFGSGTQLSVL.

This clonotype has at least ten counts. This chain uses TRBV18 with TRBJ2-3, with D uncertain. The CDR3 has 13 amino acids. Deletions cut 1 base from V and 2 bases from J, with 4 bases between. The germline gives CDR1 KGHSH, CDR2 LQKENI. CDR3 sequence (DNA): TGTGCCAGCTCACCACTACCCACAGATACGCAGTATTTT. Amino acid sequence: CASSPLPTDTQYF.

This chain joins TRBV6-2 or TRBV6-3 and TRBJ1-3; D unclear. CDR1 is MNHEY and CDR2 is SVGEGT in the germline V gene. CDR3 size: 12 residues. V was shortened by 2 bases and J by 4 bases, with 3 bases between the two germline ends. CDR3 loop: CASSYPGNTIYF. The CDR3 nucleotides are TGTGCCAGCAGTTACCCCGGAAACACCATATATTTT.

There are a few counts of this clonotype. The chain links TRBV7-9 to TRBJ2-1; TRBD2 matches at 7 bases. The ends lost 5 bases at V and 0 bases at J; junction bases unmatched: 4. CDR1 and CDR2 from the germline V gene are SEHNR and FQNEAQ (reference sequence). This CDR3 has 15 amino acids. The CDR3 DNA follows: TGTGCCAGCAGCCTTCGGGGGGTCTCCTACAATGAGCAGTTCTTC. Amino acid sequence: CASSLRGVSYNEQFF.

CDR3 sequence: CASSRQGASGNTIYF. The CDR3 nucleotides read TGTGCCAGCAGCCGACAGGGGGCGTCCGGAAACACCATATATTTT. The chain is built from TRBV12-3 or TRBV12-4 and TRBJ1-3; 10 bases line up with TRBD1. V was pared by 6 bases and J by 4 bases, with 6 bases of the junction left unmatched. The CDR3 is 15 amino acids.

The V call is TRBV5-1, the J call TRBJ2-1; no clear D gene. The germline V gene has CDR1 SGHRS and CDR2 YFSETQ. V was cut by 4 bases and J by 10 bases, with 9 bases left in between. The CDR3 consists of 11 residues. The CDR3 spells CASSTDGEQFF. The CDR3 DNA reads as TGCGCCAGCAGCACGGACGGCGAGCAGTTCTTC.